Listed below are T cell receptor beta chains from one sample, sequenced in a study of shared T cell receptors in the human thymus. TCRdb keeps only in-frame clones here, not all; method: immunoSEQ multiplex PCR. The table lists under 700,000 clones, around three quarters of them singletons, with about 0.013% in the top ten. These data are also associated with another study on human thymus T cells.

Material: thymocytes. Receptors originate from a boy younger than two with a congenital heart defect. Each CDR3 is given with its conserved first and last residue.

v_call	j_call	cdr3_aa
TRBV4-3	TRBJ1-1	CASSPRLNWHTEAFF
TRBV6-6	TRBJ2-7	CASSQTSGASYEQYF
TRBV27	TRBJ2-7	CASRRRRDRAHEQYF
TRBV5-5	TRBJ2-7	CASSQKRTSIYEQYF
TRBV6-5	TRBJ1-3	CASSLLRAGKNTIYF
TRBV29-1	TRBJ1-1	CSVDNRERTEAFF
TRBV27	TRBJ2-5	CASSYRGREGQETQYF
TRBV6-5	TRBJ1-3	CASSYAGPPSGNTIYF
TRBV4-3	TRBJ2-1	CASSQGRARRGHNEQFF
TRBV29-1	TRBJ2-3	CSCYGHHSPAKRDTQYF
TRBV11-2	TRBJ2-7	CASSERGQGAEQYF
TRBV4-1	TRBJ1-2	CASSPRTGGGGYTF
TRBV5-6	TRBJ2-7	CASSLGGTGAYEQYF
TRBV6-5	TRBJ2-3	CASSYSYQGATDTQYF
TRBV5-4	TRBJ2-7	CASSKNHTKTSGSDEQYF
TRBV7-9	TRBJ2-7	CASSLHQSGNEQYF
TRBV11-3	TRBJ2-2	CASSLGRPGTPTTGELFF
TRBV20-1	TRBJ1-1	CSAARQGQAFF
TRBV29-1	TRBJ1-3	CSVEYLGQHSGNTIYF
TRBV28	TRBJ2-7	CASSSYKMTSATYEQYF
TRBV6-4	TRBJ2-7	CASSPRGGGAYEQYF
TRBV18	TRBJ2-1	CASSRRQEEGNEQFF
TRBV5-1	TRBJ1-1	CASSRRQSSGNTEAFF
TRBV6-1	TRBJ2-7	CASSKTGTYEQYF
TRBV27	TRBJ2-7	CASNSSSYEQYF
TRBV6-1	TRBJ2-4	CASSEVRLVDENIQYF
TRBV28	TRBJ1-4	CASSYRRTGGGEKLFF
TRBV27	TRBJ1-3	CASSGQGLSGNTIYF
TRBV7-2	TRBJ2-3	CASSLDPRGTSGTDTQYF
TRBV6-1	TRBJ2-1	CARSGRSHNEQFF
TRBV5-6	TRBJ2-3	CASSPASGRRTDTQYF
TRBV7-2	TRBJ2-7	CASSLVKGLAGGRNYEQYF
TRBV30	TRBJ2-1	CAWSAPTSGVNNEQFF
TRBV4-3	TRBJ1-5	CASSQDIPALGKNQPQHF
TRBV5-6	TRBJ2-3	CASSLLTDTQYF
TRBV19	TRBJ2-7	CASSTLAGYEQYF
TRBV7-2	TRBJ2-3	CASSSNSGRECTDTQYF
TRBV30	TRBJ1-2	CAWSPTGGARGYTF
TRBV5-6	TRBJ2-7	CASSFTSGGRPTSTYEQYF
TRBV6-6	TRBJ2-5	CASSILTGQETQYF
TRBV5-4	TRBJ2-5	CASSSVLRQGRGGETQYF
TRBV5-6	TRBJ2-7	CASSWGITYEQYF
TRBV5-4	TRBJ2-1	CASRPGLAGGRSEQFF
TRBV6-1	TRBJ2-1	CASSEAASGFSYNEQFF
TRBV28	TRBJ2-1	CASRGGLRLDNEQFF
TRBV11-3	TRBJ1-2	CASSLGGGWFGYTF
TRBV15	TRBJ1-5	CATSSLPGGSNQPQHF
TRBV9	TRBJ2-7	CASSPIAGGPYEQYF
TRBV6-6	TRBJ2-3	CASSLRDRDPDTQYF
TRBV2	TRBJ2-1	CASRGGQGANEQFF
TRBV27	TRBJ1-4	CASSQDRTGEKLFF
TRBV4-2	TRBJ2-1	CASSQDLSAGGSSYNEQFF